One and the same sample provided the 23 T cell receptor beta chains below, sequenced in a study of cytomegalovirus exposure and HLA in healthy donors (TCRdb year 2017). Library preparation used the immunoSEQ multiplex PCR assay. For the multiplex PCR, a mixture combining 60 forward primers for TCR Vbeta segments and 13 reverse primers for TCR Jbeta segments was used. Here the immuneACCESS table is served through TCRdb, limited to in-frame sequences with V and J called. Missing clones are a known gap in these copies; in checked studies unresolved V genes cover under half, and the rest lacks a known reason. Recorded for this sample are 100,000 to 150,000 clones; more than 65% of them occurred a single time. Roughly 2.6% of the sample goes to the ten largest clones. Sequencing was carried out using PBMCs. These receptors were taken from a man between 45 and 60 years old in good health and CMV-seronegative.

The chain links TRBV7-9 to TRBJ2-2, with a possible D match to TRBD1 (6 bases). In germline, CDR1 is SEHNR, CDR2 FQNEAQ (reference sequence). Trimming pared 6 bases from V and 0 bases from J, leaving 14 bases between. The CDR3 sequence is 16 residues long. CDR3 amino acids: CASRGARMPNTGELFF. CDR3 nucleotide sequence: TGTGCCAGCAGGGGGGCCCGTATGCCGAACACCGGGGAGCTGTTTTTT.

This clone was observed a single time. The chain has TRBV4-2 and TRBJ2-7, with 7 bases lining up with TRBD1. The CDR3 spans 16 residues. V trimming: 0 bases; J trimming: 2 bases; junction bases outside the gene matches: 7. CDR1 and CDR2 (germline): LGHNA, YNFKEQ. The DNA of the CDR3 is TGTGCCAGCAGCCAAGAACAGGGGCAGGCCGCCTACGAGCAGTACTTC. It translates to CASSQEQGQAAYEQYF.

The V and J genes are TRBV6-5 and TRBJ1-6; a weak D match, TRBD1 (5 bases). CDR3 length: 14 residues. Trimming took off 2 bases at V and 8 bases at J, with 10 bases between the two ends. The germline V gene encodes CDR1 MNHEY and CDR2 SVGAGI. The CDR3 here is CASSYGAGYSPLHF. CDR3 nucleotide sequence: TGTGCCAGCAGTTACGGGGCAGGGTATTCACCCCTCCACTTT.

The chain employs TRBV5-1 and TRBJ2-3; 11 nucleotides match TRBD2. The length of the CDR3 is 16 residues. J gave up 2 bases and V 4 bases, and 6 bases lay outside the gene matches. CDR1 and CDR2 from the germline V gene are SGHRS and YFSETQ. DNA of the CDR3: TGCGCCAGCAGCCCCGGACTAGCGGGTTACACAGATACGCAGTATTTT. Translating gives CASSPGLAGYTDTQYF.

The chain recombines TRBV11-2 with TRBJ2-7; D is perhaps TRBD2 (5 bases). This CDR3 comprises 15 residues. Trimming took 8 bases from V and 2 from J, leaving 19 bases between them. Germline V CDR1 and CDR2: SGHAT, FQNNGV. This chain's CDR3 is CASRPLTTLPYEQYF. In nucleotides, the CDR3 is TGTGCCAGCCGCCCCCTGACTACCCTACCCTACGAGCAGTACTTC. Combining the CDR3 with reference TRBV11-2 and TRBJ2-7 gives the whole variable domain EAGVAQSPRYKIIEKRQSVAFWCNPISGHATLYWYQQILGQGPKLLIQFQNNGVVDDSQLPKDRFSAERLKGVDSTLKIQPAKLEDSAVYLCASRPLTTLPYEQYFGPGTRLTVT.

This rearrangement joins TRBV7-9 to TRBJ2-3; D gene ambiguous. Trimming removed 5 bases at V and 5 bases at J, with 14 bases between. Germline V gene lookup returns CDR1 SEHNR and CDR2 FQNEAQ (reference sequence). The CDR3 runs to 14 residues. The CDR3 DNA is TGTGCCAGCAGCCTAAGCGCCGTCAGAGATACGCAGTATTTT. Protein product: CASSLSAVRDTQYF. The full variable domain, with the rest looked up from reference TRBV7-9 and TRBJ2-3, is DTGVSQNPRHKITKRGQNVTFRCDPISEHNRLYWYRQTLGQGPEFLTYFQNEAQLEKSRLLSDRFSAERPKGSFSTLEIQRTEQGDSAMYLCASSLSAVRDTQYFGPGTRLTVL.

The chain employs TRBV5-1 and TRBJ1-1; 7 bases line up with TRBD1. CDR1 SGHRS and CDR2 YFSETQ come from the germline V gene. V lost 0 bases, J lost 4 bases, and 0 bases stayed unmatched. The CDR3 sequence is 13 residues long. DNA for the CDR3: TGCGCCAGCAGCTTGGAGGGGGCCACTGAAGCTTTCTTT. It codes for CASSLEGATEAFF.

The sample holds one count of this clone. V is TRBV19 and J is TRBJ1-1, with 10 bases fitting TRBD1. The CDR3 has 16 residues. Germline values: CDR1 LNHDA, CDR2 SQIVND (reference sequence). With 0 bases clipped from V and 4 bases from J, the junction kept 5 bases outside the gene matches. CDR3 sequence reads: CASSIDWTGGSTEAFF. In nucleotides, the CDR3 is TGTGCCAGTAGTATAGATTGGACAGGGGGAAGCACTGAAGCTTTCTTT.

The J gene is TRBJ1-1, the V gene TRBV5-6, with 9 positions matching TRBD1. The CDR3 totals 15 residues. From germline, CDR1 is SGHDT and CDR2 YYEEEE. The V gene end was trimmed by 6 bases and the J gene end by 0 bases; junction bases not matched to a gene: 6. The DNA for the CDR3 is TGTGCCAGCATTGGACAGGGGTATTTGAACACTGAAGCTTTCTTT. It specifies CASIGQGYLNTEAFF. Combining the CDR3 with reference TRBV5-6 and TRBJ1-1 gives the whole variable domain DAGVTQSPTHLIKTRGQQVTLRCSPKSGHDTVSWYQQALGQGPQFIFQYYEEEERQRGNFPDRFSGHQFPNYSSELNVNALLLGDSALYLCASIGQGYLNTEAFFGQGTRLTVV.

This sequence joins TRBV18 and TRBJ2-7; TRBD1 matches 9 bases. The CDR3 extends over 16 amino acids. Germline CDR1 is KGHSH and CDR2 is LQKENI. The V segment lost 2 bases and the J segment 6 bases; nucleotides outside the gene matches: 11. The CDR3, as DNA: TGTGCCAGCTCACCAACACCTACAACAGGGGGCCTCGAGCAGTACTTC. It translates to CASSPTPTTGGLEQYF.

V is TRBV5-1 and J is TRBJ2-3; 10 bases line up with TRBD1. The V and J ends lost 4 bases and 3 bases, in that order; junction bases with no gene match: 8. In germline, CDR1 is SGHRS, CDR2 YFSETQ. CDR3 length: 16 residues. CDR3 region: CASSKTGTGVTDTQYF. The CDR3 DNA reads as TGCGCCAGCAGCAAGACCGGGACAGGGGTTACAGATACGCAGTATTTT.

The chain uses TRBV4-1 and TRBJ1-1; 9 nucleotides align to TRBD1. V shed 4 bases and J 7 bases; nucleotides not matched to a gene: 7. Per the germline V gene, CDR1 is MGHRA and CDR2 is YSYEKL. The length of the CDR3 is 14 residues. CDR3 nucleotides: TGCGCCAGCAGCCCTCAAGGACAGGGGATTGAAGCTTTCTTT. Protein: CASSPQGQGIEAFF.

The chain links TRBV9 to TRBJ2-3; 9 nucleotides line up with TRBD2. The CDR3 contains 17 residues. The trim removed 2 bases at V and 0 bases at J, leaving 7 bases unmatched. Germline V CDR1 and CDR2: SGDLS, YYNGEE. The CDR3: CASSVPLAGVSTDTQYF. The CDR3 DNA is TGTGCCAGCAGCGTCCCATTAGCGGGGGTTAGCACAGATACGCAGTATTTT.

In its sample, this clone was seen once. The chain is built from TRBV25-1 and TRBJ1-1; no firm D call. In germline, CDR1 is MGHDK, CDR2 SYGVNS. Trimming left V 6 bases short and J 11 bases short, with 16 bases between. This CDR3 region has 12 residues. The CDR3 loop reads CASSGGVGSAFF. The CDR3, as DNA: TGTGCCAGCAGCGGCGGGGTAGGATCTGCTTTCTTT.

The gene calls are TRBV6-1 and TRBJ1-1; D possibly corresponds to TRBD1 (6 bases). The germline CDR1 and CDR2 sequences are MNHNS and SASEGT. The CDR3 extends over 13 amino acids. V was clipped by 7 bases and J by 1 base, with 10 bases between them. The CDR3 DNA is TGTGCCAGCACCATGACAGGGAACACTGAAGCTTTCTTT. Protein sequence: CASTMTGNTEAFF.

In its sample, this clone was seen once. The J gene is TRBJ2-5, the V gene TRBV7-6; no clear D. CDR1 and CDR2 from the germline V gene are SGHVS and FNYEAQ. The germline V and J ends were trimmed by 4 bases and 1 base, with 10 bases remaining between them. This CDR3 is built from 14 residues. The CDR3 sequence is CASSSRGTQETQYF. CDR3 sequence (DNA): TGTGCCAGCAGCTCCAGAGGCACCCAAGAGACCCAGTACTTC.

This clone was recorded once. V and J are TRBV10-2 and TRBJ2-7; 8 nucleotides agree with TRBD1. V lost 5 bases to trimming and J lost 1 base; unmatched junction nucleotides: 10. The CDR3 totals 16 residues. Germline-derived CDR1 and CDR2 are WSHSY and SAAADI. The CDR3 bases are TGCGCCAGCAGTCCTCTCGGGACAGGAGGTTCCTACGAGCAGTACTTC. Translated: CASSPLGTGGSYEQYF.

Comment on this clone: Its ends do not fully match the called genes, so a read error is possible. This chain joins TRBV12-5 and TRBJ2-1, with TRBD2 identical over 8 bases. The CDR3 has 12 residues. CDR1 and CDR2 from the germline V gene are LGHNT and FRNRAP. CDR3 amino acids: CASGVRGAKGVF. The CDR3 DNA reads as TGTGCTAGTGGAGTGCGGGGGGCAAAGGGGGTCTTC.

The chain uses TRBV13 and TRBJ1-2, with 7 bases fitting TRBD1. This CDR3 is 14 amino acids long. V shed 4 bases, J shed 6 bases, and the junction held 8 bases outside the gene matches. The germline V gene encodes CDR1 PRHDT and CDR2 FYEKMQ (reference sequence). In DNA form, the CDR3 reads TGTGCCAGCAGCTACCACAGGGGACCGGATGGCTACACCTTC. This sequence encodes CASSYHRGPDGYTF.

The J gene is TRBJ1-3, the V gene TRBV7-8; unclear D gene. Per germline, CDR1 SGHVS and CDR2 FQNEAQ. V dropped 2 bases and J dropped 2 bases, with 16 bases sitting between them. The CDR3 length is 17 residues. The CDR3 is CASSLLSKPRTGNTIYF. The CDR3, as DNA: TGTGCCAGCAGCTTACTCTCAAAACCGAGGACTGGAAACACCATATATTTT.

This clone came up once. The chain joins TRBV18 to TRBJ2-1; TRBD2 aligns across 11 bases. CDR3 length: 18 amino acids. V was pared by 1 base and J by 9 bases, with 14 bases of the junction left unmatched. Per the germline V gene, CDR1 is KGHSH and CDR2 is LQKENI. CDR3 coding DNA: TGTGCCAGCTCACCACTCTCACAACTAGCGGGGGTTTCAGGTGAGCAGTTCTTC. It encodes CASSPLSQLAGVSGEQFF. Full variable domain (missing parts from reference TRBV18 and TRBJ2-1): NAGVMQNPRHLVRRRGQEARLRCSPMKGHSHVYWYRQLPEEGLKFMVYLQKENIIDESGMPKERFSAEFPKEGPSILRIQQVVRGDSAAYFCASSPLSQLAGVSGEQFFGPGTRLTVL.

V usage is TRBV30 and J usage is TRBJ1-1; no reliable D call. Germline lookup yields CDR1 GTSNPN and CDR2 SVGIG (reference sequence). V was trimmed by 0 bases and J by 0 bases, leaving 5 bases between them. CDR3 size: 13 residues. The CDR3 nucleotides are TGTGCCTGGAGTGTACGGGTGAACACTGAAGCTTTCTTT. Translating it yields CAWSVRVNTEAFF.

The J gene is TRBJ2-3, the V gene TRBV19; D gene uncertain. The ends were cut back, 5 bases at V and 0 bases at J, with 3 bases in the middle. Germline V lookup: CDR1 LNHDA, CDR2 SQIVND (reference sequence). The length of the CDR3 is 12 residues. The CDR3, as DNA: TGTGCCAGTAGTCAGAGCACAGATACGCAGTATTTT. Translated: CASSQSTDTQYF.